The 14 T cell receptor beta chains reported below all come from one sample, sequenced in a study of T cell repertoires in cytomegalovirus infection. These receptors' targets are unknown. TCRdb independently ran MiXCR on the reads; one entry per CDR3 protein. The profile shows about a million distinct CDR3 sequences, approximately 30% of them singletons. The starting material was cultured CD8+ T cells from PBMCs, obtained from culture after CMV antigen stimulation. The receptors stem from a human donor in good health (CMV status not recorded). Some clones in this sample may be carry-over from other donors' samples.

This clonotype has more than one count but fewer than ten. CDR3 residues: CASTSQPPEAFF. The DNA for the CDR3 is TGTGCCAGCACCTCCCAGCCCCCTGAAGCTTTCTTT. The genes are TRBV27 and TRBJ1-1; D unclear. The CDR3 length is 12 residues. The germline V and J ends were trimmed by 7 bases and 6 bases, with 12 bases remaining between them. Per the germline V gene, CDR1 is MNHEY and CDR2 is SMNVEV (reference sequence).

There are many counts of this clonotype. CDR3 coding DNA: TGTGCCAGCAGCTTAGTGTCTCATACGATTTCACCCCTCCACTTT. Translating gives CASSLVSHTISPLHF. This chain uses TRBV7-2 with TRBJ1-6; D remains ambiguous. The germline V gene has CDR1 SGHTA and CDR2 FQGNSA. This CDR3 region has 15 residues. V was clipped by 1 base and J by 9 bases, with 13 bases between them.

V usage is TRBV12-3 or TRBV12-4 and J usage is TRBJ1-2; D might be TRBD1 (6 bases). The V end lost 4 bases, the J end lost 5 bases, and 17 bases lay between the germline ends. CDR3 length: 15 amino acids. Here the CDR3 reads CASSSSGAGLYGYTF. CDR3 DNA sequence: TGTGCCAGCAGTTCATCGGGGGCAGGGCTTTATGGCTACACCTTC.

The CDR3: CSVPQGGEQYV. CDR3 DNA: TGCAGTGTTCCACAGGGTGGCGAGCAGTACGTC. V and J are TRBV20-1 and TRBJ2-7; a possible D gene is TRBD1 (6 bases). CDR3 length equals 11 residues. Per germline, CDR1 DFQATT and CDR2 SNEGSKA (reference sequence). V dropped 7 bases and J dropped 6 bases, with 13 bases sitting between them.

A remark on this clonotype: One base away lies a much larger clone, so this may be a sequencing read error. The V and J genes are TRBV7-2 and TRBJ2-7; possible D gene TRBD1, 5 bases. V was trimmed by 5 bases and J by 3 bases, leaving 14 bases between them. Germline V CDR1 and CDR2: SGHTA, FQGNSA. The length of the CDR3 is 14 residues. CDR3 protein: CASSGRTKDYEQYV. CDR3 nucleotide sequence: TGTGCCAGCAGCGGTAGGACAAAAGACTACGAGCAGTACGTC.

This clonotype was found a few times. The chain links TRBV20-1 to TRBJ1-2; TRBD1 might be the D (5 bases). CDR3 length: 14 amino acids. V lost 6 bases and J lost 7, with 21 bases in between. Germline-derived CDR1 and CDR2 are DFQATT and SNEGSKA (reference sequence). CDR3 in amino acids: CSAPWGRQTPGYTF. As DNA, the CDR3 is TGCAGTGCCCCCTGGGGCAGGCAGACTCCTGGCTACACCTTC.

This clonotype was detected a few times. V and J are TRBV2 and TRBJ2-7; tentatively, D is TRBD2 (5 bases). Per the germline V gene, CDR1 is SNHLY and CDR2 is FYNNEI. V was shortened by 11 bases and J by 4 bases, with 15 bases between the two germline ends. The CDR3 runs 12 residues. The CDR3 coding sequence is TGTGCCTCCCGGGAAACATGGTACGAGCAGTACTTC. Residues: CASRETWYEQYF. Looking up the rest from reference TRBV2 and TRBJ2-7 gives the full variable domain: EPEVTQTPSHQVTQMGQEVILRCVPISNHLYFYWYRQILGQKVEFLVSFYNNEISEKSEIFDDQFSVERPDGSNFTLKIRSTKLEDSAMYFCASRETWYEQYFGPGTRLTVT.

This clonotype was seen ten or more times. V usage is TRBV7-8 and J usage is TRBJ2-1; no clear D gene. The CDR3 length is 14 residues. The germline V gene encodes CDR1 SGHVS and CDR2 FQNEAQ. Trimming shortened V by 4 bases and J by 5 bases, and 12 bases separated the two germline ends. In nucleotides, the CDR3 is TGTGCCAGCAGCTCCCGAGGCGTTAACAATGAGCAGTTCTTC. Translation: CASSSRGVNNEQFF.

There are a few counts of this clonotype. The genes are TRBV5-6 and TRBJ2-3, with 7 bases matching TRBD2. With 4 bases clipped from V and 3 bases from J, the junction kept 14 bases outside the gene matches. The germline gives CDR1 SGHDT, CDR2 YYEEEE. This CDR3 has 17 amino acids. For the CDR3, the DNA is TGTGCCAGCAGCGCCGGGATTCTGACTAGCAGAACAGATACGCAGTATTTT. The encoded protein is CASSAGILTSRTDTQYF.

The chain has TRBV7-6 and TRBJ1-5, with unresolved D. Germline V gives CDR1 SGHVS, CDR2 FNYEAQ. The germline V and J ends were trimmed by 0 bases and 0 bases, with 12 bases remaining between them. CDR3 length: 17 residues. CDR3 region: CASSLAEGEYSNQPQHF. The CDR3 DNA is TGTGCCAGCAGCTTAGCGGAAGGAGAGTATAGCAATCAGCCCCAGCATTTT.

This rearrangement joins TRBV20-1 to TRBJ1-5; TRBD1 might be the D (6 bases). The CDR3 contains 14 residues. V was cut by 6 bases and J by 3 bases, with 15 bases left in between. Looked up from germline, CDR1 is DFQATT and CDR2 is SNEGSKA (reference sequence). The CDR3 here is CSAEAGVSNQPQHF. In DNA, the CDR3 is TGCAGTGCCGAGGCAGGGGTCTCCAATCAGCCCCAGCATTTT.

The J gene is TRBJ2-3, the V gene TRBV7-6, with 14 bases lining up with TRBD2. The CDR3 runs to 19 residues. V was pared by 2 bases and J by 0 bases, with 7 bases of the junction left unmatched. Germline values: CDR1 SGHVS, CDR2 FNYEAQ. The CDR3 region is CASSLPGTSGGLSTDTQYF. The CDR3 nucleotides are TGTGCCAGCAGCTTACCGGGGACTAGCGGGGGCCTTAGCACAGATACGCAGTATTTT.

The chain is built from TRBV15 and TRBJ2-7, with 9 bases identical to TRBD2. Germline CDR1 reads LNHNV; CDR2 reads YYDKDF (reference sequence). With V trimmed by 0 bases and J by 3 bases, 9 bases remained unmatched. There are 17 residues in the CDR3. CDR3 coding DNA: TGTGCCACCAGCAGAGAAGGGACAGCGGGGGGCCTCTACGAGCAGTACTTC. Protein product: CATSREGTAGGLYEQYF. Complete variable domain (other parts from reference TRBV15 and TRBJ2-7): DAMVIQNPRYQVTQFGKPVTLSCSQTLNHNVMYWYQQKSSQAPKLLFHYYDKDFNNEADTPDNFQSRRPNTSFCFLDIRSPGLGDTAMYLCATSREGTAGGLYEQYFGPGTRLTVT.

This clonotype was picked up a small number of times. The chain uses TRBV5-6 and TRBJ2-3; 8 bases are a match to TRBD1. Per germline, CDR1 SGHDT and CDR2 YYEEEE. Losses at the gene ends were 3 bases for V and 0 bases for J; bases not matched to a gene: 6. This CDR3 is built from 16 residues. The CDR3 reads CASSSMGQDSTDTQYF. Written as DNA, the CDR3 is TGTGCCAGCAGCTCGATGGGACAGGATAGCACAGATACGCAGTATTTT.